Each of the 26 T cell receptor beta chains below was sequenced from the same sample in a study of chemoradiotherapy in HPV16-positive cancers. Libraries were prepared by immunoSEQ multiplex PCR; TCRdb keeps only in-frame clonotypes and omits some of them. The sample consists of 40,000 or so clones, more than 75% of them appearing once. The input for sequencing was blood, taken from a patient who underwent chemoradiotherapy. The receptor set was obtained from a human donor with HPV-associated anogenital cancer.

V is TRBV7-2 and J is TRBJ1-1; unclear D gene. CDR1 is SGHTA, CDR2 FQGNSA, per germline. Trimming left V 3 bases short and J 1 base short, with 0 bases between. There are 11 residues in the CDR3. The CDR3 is CASSLNTEAFF. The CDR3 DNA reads TGTGCCAGCAGCTTGAACACTGAAGCTTTCTTT.

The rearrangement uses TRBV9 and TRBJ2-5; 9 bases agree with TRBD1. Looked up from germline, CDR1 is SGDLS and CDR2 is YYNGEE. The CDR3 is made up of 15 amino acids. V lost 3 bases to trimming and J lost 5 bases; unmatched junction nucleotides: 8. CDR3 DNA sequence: TGTGCCAGCAGCGCGACGGACAGGGGATTGGAGACCCAGTACTTC. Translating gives CASSATDRGLETQYF.

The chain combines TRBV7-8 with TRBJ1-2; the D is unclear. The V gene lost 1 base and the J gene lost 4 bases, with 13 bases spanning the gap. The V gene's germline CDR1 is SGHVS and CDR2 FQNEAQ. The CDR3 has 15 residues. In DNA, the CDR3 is TGTGCCAGCAGCTTAGAGGTTGGCGGCGGCTATGGCTACACCTTC. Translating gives CASSLEVGGGYGYTF.

CDR3 coding DNA: TGTGCCAGCAGCTTAATACAGGGAGAGACCCAGTACTTC. It codes for CASSLIQGETQYF. The rearrangement joins TRBV7-3 to TRBJ2-5, with a weak D call TRBD1 (6 bases). Deletions cut 1 base from V and 4 bases from J, with 7 bases between. This CDR3 has 13 amino acids. Per germline, CDR1 SGHTA and CDR2 FQGTGA.

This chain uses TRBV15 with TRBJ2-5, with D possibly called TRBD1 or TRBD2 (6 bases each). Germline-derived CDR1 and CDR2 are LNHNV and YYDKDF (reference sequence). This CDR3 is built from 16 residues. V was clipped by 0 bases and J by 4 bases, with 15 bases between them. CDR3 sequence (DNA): TGTGCCACCAGCAGAGATCGGGGGCCGGGTGGAGAGACCCAGTACTTC. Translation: CATSRDRGPGGETQYF.

CDR3 region: CASSAGLAGGVTQYF. CDR3 DNA sequence: TGTGCCAGCAGCGCGGGACTAGCGGGGGGGGTGACCCAGTACTTC. The chain uses TRBV5-6 and TRBJ2-5, with 16 bases that match TRBD2. The ends lost 4 bases at V and 7 bases at J; junction bases unmatched: 4. There are 15 residues in the CDR3. The germline gives CDR1 SGHDT, CDR2 YYEEEE.

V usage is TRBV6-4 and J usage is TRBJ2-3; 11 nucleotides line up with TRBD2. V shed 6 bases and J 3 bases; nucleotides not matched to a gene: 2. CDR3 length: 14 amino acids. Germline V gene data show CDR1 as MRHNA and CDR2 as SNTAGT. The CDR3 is CASSPSGGTDTQYF. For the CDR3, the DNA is TGTGCCAGCAGCCCTAGCGGGGGGACAGATACGCAGTATTTT.

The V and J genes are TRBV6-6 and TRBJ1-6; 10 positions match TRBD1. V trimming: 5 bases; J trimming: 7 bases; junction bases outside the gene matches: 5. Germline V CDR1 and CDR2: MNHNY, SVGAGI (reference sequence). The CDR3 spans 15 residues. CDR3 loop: CASSNRQGANSPLHF. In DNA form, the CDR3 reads TGTGCCAGCAGTAACCGACAGGGGGCAAATTCACCCCTCCACTTT.

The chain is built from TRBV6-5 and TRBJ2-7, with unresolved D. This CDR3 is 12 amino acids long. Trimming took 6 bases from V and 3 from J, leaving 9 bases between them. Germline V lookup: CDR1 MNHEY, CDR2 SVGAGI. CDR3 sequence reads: CASSERGYEQYF. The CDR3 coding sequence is TGTGCCAGCAGCGAGAGAGGCTACGAGCAGTACTTC.

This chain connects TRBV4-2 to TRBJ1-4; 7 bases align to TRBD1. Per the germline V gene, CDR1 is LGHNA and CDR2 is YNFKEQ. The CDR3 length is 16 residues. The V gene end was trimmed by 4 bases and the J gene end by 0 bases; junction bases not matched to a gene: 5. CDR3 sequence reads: CASSLGTAPTNEKLFF. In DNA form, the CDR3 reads TGTGCCAGCAGCCTGGGGACAGCCCCAACTAATGAAAAACTGTTTTTT.

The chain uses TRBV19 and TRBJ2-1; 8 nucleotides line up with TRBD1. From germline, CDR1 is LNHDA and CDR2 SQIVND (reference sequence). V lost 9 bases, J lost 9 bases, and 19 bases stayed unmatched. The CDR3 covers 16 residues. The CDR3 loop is CASRGPGGYGGTEQFF. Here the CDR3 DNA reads TGTGCCAGCCGAGGTCCAGGGGGCTATGGAGGTACTGAGCAGTTCTTC.

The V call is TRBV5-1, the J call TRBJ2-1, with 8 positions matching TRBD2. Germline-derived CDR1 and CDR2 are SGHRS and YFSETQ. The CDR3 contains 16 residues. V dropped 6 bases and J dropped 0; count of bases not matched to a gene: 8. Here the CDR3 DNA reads TGCGCCAGCAAGGTGGTAAGCGGGAGCTCCTACAATGAGCAGTTCTTC. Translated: CASKVVSGSSYNEQFF.

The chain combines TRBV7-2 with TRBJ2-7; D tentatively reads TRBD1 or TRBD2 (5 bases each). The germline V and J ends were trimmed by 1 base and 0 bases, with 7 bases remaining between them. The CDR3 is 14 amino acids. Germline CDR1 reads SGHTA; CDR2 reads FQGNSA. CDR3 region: CASSLGGTSYEQYF. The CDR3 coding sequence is TGTGCCAGCAGCTTAGGGGGGACCTCCTACGAGCAGTACTTC.

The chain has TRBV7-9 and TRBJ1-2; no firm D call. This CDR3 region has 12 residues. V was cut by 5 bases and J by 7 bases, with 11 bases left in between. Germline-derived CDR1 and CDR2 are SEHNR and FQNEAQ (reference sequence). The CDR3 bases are TGTGCCAGCAGCCCAGCGGTTAGTGGCTACACCTTC. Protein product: CASSPAVSGYTF.

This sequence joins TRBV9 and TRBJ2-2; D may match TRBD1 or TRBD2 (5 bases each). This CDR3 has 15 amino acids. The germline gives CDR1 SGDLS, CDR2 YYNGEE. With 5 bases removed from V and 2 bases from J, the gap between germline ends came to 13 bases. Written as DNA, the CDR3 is TGTGCCAGCAGATTGGGACCCTCAAACACCGGGGAGCTGTTTTTT. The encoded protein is CASRLGPSNTGELFF.

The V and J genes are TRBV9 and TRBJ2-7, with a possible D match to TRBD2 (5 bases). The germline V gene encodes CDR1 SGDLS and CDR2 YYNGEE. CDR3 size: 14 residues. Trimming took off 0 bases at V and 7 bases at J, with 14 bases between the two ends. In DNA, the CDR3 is TGTGCCAGCAGCGTAGGGGCGGGCCTGGGGGAGCAGTACTTC. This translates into CASSVGAGLGEQYF.

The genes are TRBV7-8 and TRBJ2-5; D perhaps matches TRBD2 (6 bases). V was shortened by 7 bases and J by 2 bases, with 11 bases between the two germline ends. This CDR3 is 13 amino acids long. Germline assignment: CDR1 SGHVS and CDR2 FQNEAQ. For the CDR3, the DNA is TGTGCCAGCACCGGGAGTCAGCAAGAGACCCAGTACTTC. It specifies CASTGSQQETQYF. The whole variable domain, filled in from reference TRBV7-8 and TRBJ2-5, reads GAGVSQSPRYKVAKRGQDVALRCDPISGHVSLFWYQQALGQGPEFLTYFQNEAQLDKSGLPSDRFFAERPEGSVSTLKIQRTQQEDSAVYLCASTGSQQETQYFGPGTRLLVL.

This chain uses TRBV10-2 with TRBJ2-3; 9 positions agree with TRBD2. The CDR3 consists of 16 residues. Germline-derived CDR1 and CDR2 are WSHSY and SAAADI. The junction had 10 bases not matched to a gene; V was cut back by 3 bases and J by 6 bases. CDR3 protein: CASSDPHSGGIDTQYF. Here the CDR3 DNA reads TGCGCCAGCAGTGACCCCCACAGCGGGGGGATTGATACGCAGTATTTT.

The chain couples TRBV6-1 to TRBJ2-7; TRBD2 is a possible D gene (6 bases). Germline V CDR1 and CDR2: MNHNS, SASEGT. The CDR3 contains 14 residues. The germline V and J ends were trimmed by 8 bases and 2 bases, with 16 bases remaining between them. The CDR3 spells CASLGLLGAYEQYF. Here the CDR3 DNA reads TGTGCCAGCTTGGGACTCCTTGGAGCCTACGAGCAGTACTTC.

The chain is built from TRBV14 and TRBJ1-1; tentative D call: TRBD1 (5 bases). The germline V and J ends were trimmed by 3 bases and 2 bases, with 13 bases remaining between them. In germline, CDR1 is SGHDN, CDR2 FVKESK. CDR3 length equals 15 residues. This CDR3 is CASSQMTESNTEAFF. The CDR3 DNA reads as TGTGCCAGCAGCCAGATGACAGAGTCTAACACTGAAGCTTTCTTT.

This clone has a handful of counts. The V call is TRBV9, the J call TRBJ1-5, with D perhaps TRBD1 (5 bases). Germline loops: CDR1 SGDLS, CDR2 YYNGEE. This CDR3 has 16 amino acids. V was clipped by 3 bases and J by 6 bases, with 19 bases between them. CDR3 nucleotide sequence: TGTGCCAGCAGCGCGGGGGGGACCGTTGGGGGTCAGCCCCAGCATTTT. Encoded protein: CASSAGGTVGGQPQHF.

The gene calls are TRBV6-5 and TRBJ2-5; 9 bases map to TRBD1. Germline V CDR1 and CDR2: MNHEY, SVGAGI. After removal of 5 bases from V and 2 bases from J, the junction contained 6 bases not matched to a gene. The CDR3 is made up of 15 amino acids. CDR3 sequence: CASSTQGAGQETQYF. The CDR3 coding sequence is TGTGCCAGCAGTACACAGGGGGCGGGTCAAGAGACCCAGTACTTC.

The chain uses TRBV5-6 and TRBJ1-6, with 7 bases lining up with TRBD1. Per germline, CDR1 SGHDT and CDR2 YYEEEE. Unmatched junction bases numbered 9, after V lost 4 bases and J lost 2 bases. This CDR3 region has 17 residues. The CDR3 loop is CASSIRQGSAYNSPLHF. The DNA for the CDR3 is TGTGCCAGCAGCATAAGACAGGGTTCGGCCTATAATTCACCCCTCCACTTT.

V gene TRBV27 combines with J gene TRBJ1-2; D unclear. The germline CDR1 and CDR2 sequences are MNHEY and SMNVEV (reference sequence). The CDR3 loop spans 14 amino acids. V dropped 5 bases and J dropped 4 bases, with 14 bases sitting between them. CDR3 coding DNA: TGTGCCAGCAGTCGGACTACAGAGATCTATGGCTACACCTTC. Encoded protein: CASSRTTEIYGYTF.

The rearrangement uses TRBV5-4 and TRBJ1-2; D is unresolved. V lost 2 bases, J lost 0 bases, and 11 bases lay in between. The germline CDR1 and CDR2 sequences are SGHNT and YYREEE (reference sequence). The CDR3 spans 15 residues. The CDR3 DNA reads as TGTGCCAGCAGCTTTGAGGCGCGCCCTAACTATGGCTACACCTTC. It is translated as CASSFEARPNYGYTF.

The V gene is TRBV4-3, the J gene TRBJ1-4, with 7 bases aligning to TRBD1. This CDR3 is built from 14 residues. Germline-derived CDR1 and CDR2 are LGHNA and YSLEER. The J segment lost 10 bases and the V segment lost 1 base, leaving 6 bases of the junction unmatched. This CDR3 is CASSQAATGRKLFF. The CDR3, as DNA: TGCGCCAGCAGCCAAGCGGCGACAGGGAGAAAACTGTTTTTT.